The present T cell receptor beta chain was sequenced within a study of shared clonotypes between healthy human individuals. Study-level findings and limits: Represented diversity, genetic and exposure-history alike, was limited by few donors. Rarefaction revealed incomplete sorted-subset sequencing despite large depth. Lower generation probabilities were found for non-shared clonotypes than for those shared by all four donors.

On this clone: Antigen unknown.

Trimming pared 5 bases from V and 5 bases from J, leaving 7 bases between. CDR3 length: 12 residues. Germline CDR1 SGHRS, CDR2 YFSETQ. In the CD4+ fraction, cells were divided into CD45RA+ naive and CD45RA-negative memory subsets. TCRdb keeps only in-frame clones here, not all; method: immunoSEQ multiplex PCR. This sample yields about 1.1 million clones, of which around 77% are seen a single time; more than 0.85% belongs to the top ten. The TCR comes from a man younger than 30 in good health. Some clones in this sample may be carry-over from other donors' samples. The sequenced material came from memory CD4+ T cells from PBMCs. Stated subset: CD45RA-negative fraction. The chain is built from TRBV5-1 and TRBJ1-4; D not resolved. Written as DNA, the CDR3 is TGCGCCAGCAGACGGCAGAATGAAAAACTGTTTTTT. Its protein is CASRRQNEKLFF.